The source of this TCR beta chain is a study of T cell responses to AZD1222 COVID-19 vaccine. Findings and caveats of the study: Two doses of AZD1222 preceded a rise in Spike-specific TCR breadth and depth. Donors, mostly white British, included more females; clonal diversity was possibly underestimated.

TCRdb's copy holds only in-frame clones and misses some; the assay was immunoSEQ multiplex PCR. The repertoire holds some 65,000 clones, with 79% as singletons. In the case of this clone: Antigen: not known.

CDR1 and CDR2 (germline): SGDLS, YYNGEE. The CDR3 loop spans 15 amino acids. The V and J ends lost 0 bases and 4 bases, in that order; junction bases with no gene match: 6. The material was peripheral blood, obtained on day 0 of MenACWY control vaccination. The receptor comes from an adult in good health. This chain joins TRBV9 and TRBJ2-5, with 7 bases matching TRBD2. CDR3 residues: CASSVDTSETETQYF. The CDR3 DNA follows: TGTGCCAGCAGCGTAGATACTAGCGAGACAGAGACCCAGTACTTC.